The 26 T cell receptor beta chains below all came from one sample that was sequenced in a study of T-cell reconstitution after alpha-beta-depleted transplantation in children. Researchers prepared the TCRbeta library using unique molecular identifiers, the study reports. TCRdb reprocessed the PCR reads with MiXCR, giving one entry per CDR3 protein. The sample records around 15,000 distinct CDR3 sequences, around 5.8% being singletons. The sequences come from PBMCs, collected before TCRalphabeta/CD19-depleted stem cell transplant. The receptors were sampled from a boy younger than 18 with acute lymphoblastic leukemia, due to receive a stem cell transplant.

This chain uses TRBV4-2 with TRBJ2-7; 7 bases map to TRBD1. The CDR3 has 15 amino acids. CDR1 is LGHNA and CDR2 is YNFKEQ in the germline V gene. The J segment lost 6 bases and the V segment lost 4 bases, leaving 12 bases of the junction unmatched. DNA for the CDR3: TGTGCCAGCAGCCCTGGGCTGACAGGGCTTTCCGAGCAGTACTTC. Protein product: CASSPGLTGLSEQYF.

This clonotype was recorded at least ten times. The V call is TRBV7-6, the J call TRBJ1-3; 7 nucleotides match TRBD1. V lost 0 bases to trimming and J lost 3 bases; unmatched junction nucleotides: 2. There are 15 residues in the CDR3. Germline loops: CDR1 SGHVS, CDR2 FNYEAQ. The CDR3 sequence is CASSLAGGFGNTIYF. In nucleotides, the CDR3 is TGTGCCAGCAGCTTAGCAGGGGGCTTTGGAAACACCATATATTTT. The full variable domain, in which reference TRBV7-6 and TRBJ1-3 provide the parts outside the CDR3, is GAGVSQSPRYKVTKRGQDVALRCDPISGHVSLYWYRQALGQGPEFLTYFNYEAQQDKSGLPNDRFSAERPEGSISTLTIQRTEQRDSAMYRCASSLAGGFGNTIYFGEGSWLTVV.

This clonotype was found many times. The chain joins TRBV29-1 to TRBJ1-2, with D perhaps TRBD1 (5 bases). From germline, CDR1 is SQVTM and CDR2 ANQGSEA. Trimming cost V 6 bases and J 4 bases, with 18 bases left between them. The CDR3 length is 14 residues. The CDR3, as DNA: TGCAGCGTCTTAGGACATCCCGGGGGCTATGGCTACACCTTC. Protein sequence: CSVLGHPGGYGYTF.

This clonotype was recorded many times. The J gene is TRBJ1-4, the V gene TRBV7-9, with D possibly matching TRBD1 (5 bases). V was shortened by 0 bases and J by 9 bases, with 14 bases between the two germline ends. The CDR3 totals 15 residues. CDR1 and CDR2 (germline): SEHNR, FQNEAQ (reference sequence). CDR3 in DNA: TGTGCCAGCAGCTTAGCGGGACCAACGGGTCAAAAACTGTTTTTT. Translating it yields CASSLAGPTGQKLFF.

This clonotype was detected ten times or more. This may be a read error, as it is one base from a much larger clone. The rearrangement links TRBV4-1 to TRBJ2-2, with 9 bases matching TRBD1. Germline values: CDR1 MGHRA, CDR2 YSYEKL. The CDR3 is made up of 15 amino acids. This chain's CDR3 is CASSLQYRGPGDLFF. As DNA, the CDR3 is TGCGCCAGCAGCCTACAATACAGGGGGCCCGGGGACCTGTTTTTT.

This clonotype appeared many times. V and J are TRBV11-2 and TRBJ2-7; D may be TRBD2 (6 bases). Trimming removed 1 base from V and 0 bases from J, with 13 bases in between. CDR3 size: 16 residues. Germline CDR1 and CDR2: SGHAT and FQNNGV. CDR3 loop: CASSLGQRGFSYEQYF. The CDR3 region has the DNA TGTGCCAGCAGCTTAGGCCAACGGGGGTTCTCCTACGAGCAGTACTTC.

In its sample, this clonotype was seen many times. The CDR3 DNA sequence: TGTGCCAGCAGCTTAGATGCCACAGGGATTACTGAAGCTTTCTTT. It is translated as CASSLDATGITEAFF. The V gene is TRBV7-2, the J gene TRBJ1-1, with a possible D match to TRBD1 (6 bases). Germline V CDR1 and CDR2: SGHTA, FQGNSA. CDR3 length equals 15 residues. Trimming took off 1 base at V and 5 bases at J, with 14 bases between the two ends.

In its sample, this clonotype was seen many times. J is TRBJ2-2 and V is TRBV7-6; D could derive from TRBD1 or TRBD2 (6 bases each). The CDR3 sequence is 15 residues long. The V end was cut by 5 bases, the J end by 5 bases, with 15 bases between. Germline CDR1 and CDR2: SGHVS and FNYEAQ. The CDR3 region has the DNA TGTGCCAGCAGCCAGGGGACTGCGTTTACCGGGGAGCTGTTTTTT. Residues: CASSQGTAFTGELFF.

By sample fraction, this clonotype is medium-sized. The rearrangement joins TRBV20-1 to TRBJ1-6; D is possibly TRBD1 (5 bases). The germline gives CDR1 DFQATT, CDR2 SNEGSKA (reference sequence). V shed 1 base and J shed 7 bases, with 8 bases lying between them. The CDR3 is made up of 13 amino acids. The CDR3 DNA reads TGCAGTGCTAGAGCAGGGAGGAATTCACCCCTCCACTTT. Protein sequence: CSARAGRNSPLHF.

This clonotype was seen at least ten times. This chain uses TRBV3-1 with TRBJ2-7; D may be TRBD1 (6 bases). This CDR3 contains 15 residues. CDR1 LGHDT and CDR2 YNNKEL come from the germline V gene (reference sequence). V lost 1 base, J lost 4 bases, and 14 bases lay in between. CDR3 coding DNA: TGTGCCAGCAGCCAAGGTTCAGGGGCGGGTTACGAGCAGTACTTC. Encoded protein: CASSQGSGAGYEQYF.

This clonotype has at least ten counts. This sequence joins TRBV24-1 and TRBJ2-1; TRBD2 matches at 12 bases. The CDR3 is made up of 16 amino acids. Trimming removed 3 bases from V and 10 bases from J; junction bases left unmatched: 9. CDR1 and CDR2 from the germline V gene are KGHDR and SFDVKD. CDR3 in DNA: TGTGCCACCAGTGATCCTCGGACTAGCGGGACGGGGGAGCAGTTCTTC. This codes for CATSDPRTSGTGEQFF.

This clonotype was picked up many times. V and J are TRBV6-5 and TRBJ1-1; D possibly corresponds to TRBD1 (5 bases). V was clipped by 2 bases and J by 2 bases, with 9 bases between them. The CDR3 covers 14 residues. Germline values: CDR1 MNHEY, CDR2 SVGAGI. The CDR3 spells CASSYDSLNTEAFF. In nucleotides, the CDR3 is TGTGCCAGCAGTTACGACAGCTTAAACACTGAAGCTTTCTTT.

This clonotype has at least ten counts. J is TRBJ2-7 and V is TRBV7-8; 7 bases are a match to TRBD2. Germline values: CDR1 SGHVS, CDR2 FQNEAQ. After removal of 1 base from V and 1 base from J, the junction contained 7 bases not matched to a gene. The CDR3 covers 16 residues. Here the CDR3 DNA reads TGTGCCAGCAGCTTAGGGCGGGAGCCACCTTCCTACGAGCAGTACTTC. Residues: CASSLGREPPSYEQYF.

This clonotype was recorded many times. The chain combines TRBV28 with TRBJ1-2; D unclear. V was shortened by 3 bases and J by 4 bases, with 12 bases between the two germline ends. Looked up from germline, CDR1 is MDHEN and CDR2 is SYDVKM. CDR3 length: 14 amino acids. CDR3 DNA: TGTGCCAGCAGTTTTGGGCCTCCCATCTATGGCTACACCTTC. Amino acid sequence: CASSFGPPIYGYTF.

Many counts were recorded for this clonotype. The J gene is TRBJ2-7, the V gene TRBV5-1; no clear D. The germline V gene has CDR1 SGHRS and CDR2 YFSETQ. The CDR3 is 13 amino acids. With 6 bases removed from V and 0 bases from J, the gap between germline ends came to 10 bases. The CDR3 bases are TGCGCCAGCACCAGCCCCAACTCCTACGAGCAGTACTTC. Amino acid sequence: CASTSPNSYEQYF.

This clonotype was recorded many times. This chain uses TRBV20-1 with TRBJ1-1; maybe TRBD1 (6 bases). The CDR3 sequence is 15 residues long. V lost 0 bases and J lost 1, with 12 bases in between. The germline V gene has CDR1 DFQATT and CDR2 SNEGSKA (reference sequence). The CDR3 bases are TGCAGTGCTAGAGATACGGGGGCGTCGAACACTGAAGCTTTCTTT. This encodes CSARDTGASNTEAFF.

This clonotype was seen many times. This chain connects TRBV5-5 to TRBJ2-5, with unresolved D. Germline lookup yields CDR1 SGHKS and CDR2 YYEKEE (reference sequence). This CDR3 has 15 residues. V gave up 0 bases and J gave up 2 bases, with 11 bases separating them. The chain's CDR3 is CASSLAPRGQETQYF. For the CDR3, the DNA is TGTGCCAGCAGCTTGGCGCCTCGAGGACAAGAGACCCAGTACTTC.

This clonotype was seen ten or more times. V is TRBV2 and J is TRBJ2-7, with 7 bases aligning to TRBD1. Germline CDR1 SNHLY, CDR2 FYNNEI. J was trimmed by 4 bases and V by 8 bases; bases with no gene match: 8. CDR3 length: 13 amino acids. This CDR3 is CASFTGTEYEQYF. The CDR3 DNA sequence: TGTGCCAGCTTCACCGGGACAGAGTACGAGCAGTACTTC.

V is TRBV5-5 and J is TRBJ2-2, with a weak D call TRBD1 (5 bases). V lost 4 bases and J lost 6, with 13 bases in between. The V gene's germline CDR1 is SGHKS and CDR2 YYEKEE (reference sequence). CDR3 length: 14 amino acids. The CDR3 coding sequence is TGTGCCAGCAGCCGTGGACACAGCTCCGGGGAGCTGTTTTTT. Translation: CASSRGHSSGELFF.

At least ten counts were recorded for this clonotype. The chain recombines TRBV28 with TRBJ2-4; the D is unclear. This CDR3 has 14 amino acids. The germline V gene has CDR1 MDHEN and CDR2 SYDVKM. V was clipped by 2 bases and J by 1 base, with 6 bases between them. CDR3 in DNA: TGTGCCAGCAGTTTACCAGCCGCCAAAAACATTCAGTACTTC. Translated, it gives CASSLPAAKNIQYF.

In this sample, this clonotype turned up many times. V and J are TRBV6-1 and TRBJ1-1; tentative D call: TRBD1 (5 bases). Germline V gene lookup returns CDR1 MNHNS and CDR2 SASEGT. The CDR3 runs to 16 residues. Trimming took 3 bases from V and 0 from J, leaving 14 bases between them. The DNA of the CDR3 is TGTGCCAGCAGTGAGTGGGGCAGCCCAATGAACACTGAAGCTTTCTTT. Its protein is CASSEWGSPMNTEAFF.

This clonotype was picked up many times. The genes are TRBV4-3 and TRBJ2-2; perhaps TRBD2 as D (5 bases). The CDR3 is made up of 13 amino acids. The V gene's germline CDR1 is LGHNA and CDR2 YSLEER. V shed 4 bases and J shed 8 bases, with 11 bases lying between them. The CDR3 sequence: CASSPTGGGELFF. In DNA form, the CDR3 reads TGCGCCAGCAGCCCGACCGGCGGGGGGGAGCTGTTTTTT.

Ten or more counts support this clonotype. V is TRBV25-1 and J is TRBJ2-7, with D unclear. The V gene's germline CDR1 is MGHDK and CDR2 SYGVNS. V was cut by 3 bases and J by 6 bases, with 6 bases left in between. The CDR3 sequence is 11 residues long. The CDR3, as DNA: TGTGCCAGCAGTGATTACCTCGAGCAGTACTTC. Its protein is CASSDYLEQYF.

At least ten counts were recorded for this clonotype. V and J are TRBV15 and TRBJ1-4, with no clear D. The CDR3 has 14 residues. CDR1 and CDR2 (germline): LNHNV, YYDKDF (reference sequence). V was trimmed by 5 bases and J by 0 bases, leaving 7 bases between them. This CDR3 is CATSLDATNEKLFF. Written as DNA, the CDR3 is TGTGCCACCAGCCTCGACGCAACTAATGAAAAACTGTTTTTT. The full variable domain, in which reference TRBV15 and TRBJ1-4 provide the parts outside the CDR3, is DAMVIQNPRYQVTQFGKPVTLSCSQTLNHNVMYWYQQKSSQAPKLLFHYYDKDFNNEADTPDNFQSRRPNTSFCFLDIRSPGLGDTAMYLCATSLDATNEKLFFGSGTQLSVL.

This clonotype was detected many times. This rearrangement joins TRBV29-1 to TRBJ1-1; 9 bases are a match to TRBD1. Germline loops: CDR1 SQVTM, CDR2 ANQGSEA. V shed 7 bases and J 4 bases; nucleotides not matched to a gene: 7. The CDR3 is made up of 13 amino acids. The CDR3 coding sequence is TGCAGCGCCAGGACAGGGGAGGCCACTGAAGCTTTCTTT. Translated, it gives CSARTGEATEAFF.

This clonotype appeared many times. The V gene is TRBV14, the J gene TRBJ2-7, with D unclear. This CDR3 comprises 12 residues. Germline V gene data show CDR1 as SGHDN and CDR2 as FVKESK. Trimming took off 6 bases at V and 7 bases at J, with 13 bases between the two ends. CDR3 DNA: TGTGCCAGCAGGGGAAGCGTAGGGGAGCAGTACTTC. Translated: CASRGSVGEQYF.